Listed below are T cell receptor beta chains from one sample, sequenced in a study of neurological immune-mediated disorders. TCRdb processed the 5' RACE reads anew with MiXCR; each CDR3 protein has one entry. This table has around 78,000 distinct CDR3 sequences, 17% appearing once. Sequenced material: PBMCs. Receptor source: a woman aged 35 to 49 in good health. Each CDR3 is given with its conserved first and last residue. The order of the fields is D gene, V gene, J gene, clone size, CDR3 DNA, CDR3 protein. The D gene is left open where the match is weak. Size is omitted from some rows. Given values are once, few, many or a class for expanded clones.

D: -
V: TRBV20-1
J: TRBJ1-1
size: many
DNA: TGCAGTGCTAGCCCTCCTGAATGGGCCCGACGAGGGGACACTGAAGCTTTCTTT
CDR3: CSASPPEWARRGDTEAFF

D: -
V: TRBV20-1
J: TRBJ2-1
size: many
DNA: TGCAGTCCCAGGGAGGGGGGTGGTAGGAATGAGCAGTTCTTC
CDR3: CSPREGGGRNEQFF

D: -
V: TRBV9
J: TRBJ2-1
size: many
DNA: TGTGCCAGCAGCCCTCGGACTGCCCAATACAATGAGCAGTTCTTC
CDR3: CASSPRTAQYNEQFF

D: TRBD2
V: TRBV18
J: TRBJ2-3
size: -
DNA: TGTGCCAGCTCACCGGAAGCGGGGGCAGATACGCAGTATTTT
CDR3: CASSPEAGADTQYF

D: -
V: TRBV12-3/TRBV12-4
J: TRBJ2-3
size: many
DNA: TGTGCCAGCAGTTTAGCGGGGGGGCCGCAAGATACGCAGTATTTT
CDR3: CASSLAGGPQDTQYF

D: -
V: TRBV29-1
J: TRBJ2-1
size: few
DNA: TGCAGCGTTGTCAGTATAATGGTAGAAATAAATAGCGAGCAGTTCTTC
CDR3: CSVVSIMVEINSEQFF

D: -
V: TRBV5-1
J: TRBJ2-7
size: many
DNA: TGCGCCAGCAGCTTGGCGACCGGGACACTTTCCTACGAGCAGTACTTC
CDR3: CASSLATGTLSYEQYF

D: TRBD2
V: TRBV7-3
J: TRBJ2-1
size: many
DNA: TGTGCCAGCAGCTTAAGAGCTAGCGGGGTAGGCTACAATGAGCAGTTCTTC
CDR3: CASSLRASGVGYNEQFF

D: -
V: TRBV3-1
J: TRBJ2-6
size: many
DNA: TGTGCCAGCAGCTCCCTGGCGGGGGCCAACGTCCTGACTTTC
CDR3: CASSSLAGANVLTF

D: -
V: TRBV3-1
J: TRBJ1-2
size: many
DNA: TGTGCCAGCAGCCAAGATCGGAGGGGCTACACCTTC
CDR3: CASSQDRRGYTF

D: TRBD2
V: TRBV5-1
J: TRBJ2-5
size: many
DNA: TGCGCCAGCAGCCGACTAGCGGGGGGTAAAGAGACCCAGTACTTC
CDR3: CASSRLAGGKETQYF

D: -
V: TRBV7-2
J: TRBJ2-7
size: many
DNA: TGTGCCAGCAGCCCATCGACAGCCTCCTACGAGCAGTACTTC
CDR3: CASSPSTASYEQYF

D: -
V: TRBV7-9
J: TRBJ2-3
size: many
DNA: TGTGCCAGCAGCGGTTGGCAGCAGCAAACAGATACGCAGTATTTT
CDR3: CASSGWQQQTDTQYF

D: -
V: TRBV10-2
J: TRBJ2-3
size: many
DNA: TGCGCCAGCAGCGCGGGATGGGGGGCTGCCACAGATACGCAGTATTTT
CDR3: CASSAGWGAATDTQYF

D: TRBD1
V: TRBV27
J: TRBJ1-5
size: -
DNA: TGTGCCAGCAGTTCAGGGGGGAGCCTCATATATAGCAATCAGCCCCAGCATTTT
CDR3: CASSSGGSLIYSNQPQHF

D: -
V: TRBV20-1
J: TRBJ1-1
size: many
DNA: TGCAGTGCTAGGGAGCCTCAGGTGAACACTGAAGCTTTCTTT
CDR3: CSAREPQVNTEAFF

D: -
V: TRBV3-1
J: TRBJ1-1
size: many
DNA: TGTGCCAGCAGCCAAGAGGGGGCCACCATGAACACTGAAGCTTTCTTT
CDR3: CASSQEGATMNTEAFF

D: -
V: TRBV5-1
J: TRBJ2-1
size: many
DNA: TGCGCCAGCAGCCAAAGCAGGGTCAATGAGCAGTTCTTC
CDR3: CASSQSRVNEQFF

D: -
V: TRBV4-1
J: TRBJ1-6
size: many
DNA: TGCGCCAGCAGCCAAGATAGGCCGAATTCACCCCTCCACTTT
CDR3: CASSQDRPNSPLHF

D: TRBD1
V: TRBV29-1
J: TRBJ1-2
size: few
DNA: TGCAGCGCCCCAACCGTGGACAGGCGAGGAGGCTACACCTTC
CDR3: CSAPTVDRRGGYTF

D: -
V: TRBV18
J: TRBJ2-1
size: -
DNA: TGTGCCAGCTCACAACAGAGGTCCTACAATGAGCAGTTCTTC
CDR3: CASSQQRSYNEQFF

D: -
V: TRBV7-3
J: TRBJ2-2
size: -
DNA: TGTGCCAGCAGCTTAGCAGGACCCAGCATGGACACCGGGGAGCTGTTTTTT
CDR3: CASSLAGPSMDTGELFF

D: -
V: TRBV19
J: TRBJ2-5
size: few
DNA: TGTGCCAGTAGTATGACAGCACTCCAAGAGACCCAGTACTTC
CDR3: CASSMTALQETQYF

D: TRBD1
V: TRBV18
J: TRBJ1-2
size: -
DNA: TGTGCCAGCTCACCGTCGAATCCGGGACAGGGGGCGCTAGGCTACACCTTC
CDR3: CASSPSNPGQGALGYTF

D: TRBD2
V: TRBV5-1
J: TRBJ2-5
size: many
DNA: TGCGCCAGCAGCTGGGGAACTAGCGGGGTACCCCAAGAGACCCAGTACTTC
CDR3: CASSWGTSGVPQETQYF

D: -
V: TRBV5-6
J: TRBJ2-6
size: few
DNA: TGTGCCAGCAGGATCTCTCTGGAGGCGGATTTCTCTGGGGCCAACGTCCTGACTTTC
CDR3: CASRISLEADFSGANVLTF

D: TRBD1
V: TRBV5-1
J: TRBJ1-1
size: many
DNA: TGCGCCAGCAGCGACAGGGGTGAGTTGACTGAAGCTTTCTTT
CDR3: CASSDRGELTEAFF